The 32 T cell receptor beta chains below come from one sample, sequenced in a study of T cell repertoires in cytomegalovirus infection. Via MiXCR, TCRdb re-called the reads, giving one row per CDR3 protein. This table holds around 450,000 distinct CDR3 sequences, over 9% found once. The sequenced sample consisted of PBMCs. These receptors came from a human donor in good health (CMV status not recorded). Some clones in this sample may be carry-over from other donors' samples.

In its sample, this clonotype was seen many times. The chain's CDR3 is CASSQDKSSTYEQYF. The CDR3 DNA follows: TGTGCCAGCAGCCAAGATAAGAGCAGTACCTACGAGCAGTACTTC. The chain combines TRBV4-2 with TRBJ2-7; D is unresolved. CDR1 and CDR2 from the germline V gene are LGHNA and YNFKEQ. The V end was cut by 0 bases, the J end by 2 bases, with 11 bases between. This CDR3 has 15 residues.

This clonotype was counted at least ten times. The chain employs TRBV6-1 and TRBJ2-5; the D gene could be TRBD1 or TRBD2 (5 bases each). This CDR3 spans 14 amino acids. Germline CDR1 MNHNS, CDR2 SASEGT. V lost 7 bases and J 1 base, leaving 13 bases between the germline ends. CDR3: CASTLTGPQETQYF. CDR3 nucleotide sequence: TGTGCCAGCACTTTAACGGGGCCCCAAGAGACCCAGTACTTC.

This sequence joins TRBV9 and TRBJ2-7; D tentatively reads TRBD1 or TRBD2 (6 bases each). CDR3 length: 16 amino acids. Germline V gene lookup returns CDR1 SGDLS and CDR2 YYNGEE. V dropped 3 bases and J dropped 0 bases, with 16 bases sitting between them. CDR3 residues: CASSAEGDSTSYEQYF. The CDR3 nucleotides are TGTGCCAGCAGCGCCGAGGGGGACTCAACCTCCTACGAGCAGTACTTC. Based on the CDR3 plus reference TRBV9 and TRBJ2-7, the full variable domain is DSGVTQTPKHLITATGQRVTLRCSPRSGDLSVYWYQQSLDQGLQFLIQYYNGEERAKGNILERFSAQQFPDLHSELNLSSLELGDSALYFCASSAEGDSTSYEQYFGPGTRLTVT.

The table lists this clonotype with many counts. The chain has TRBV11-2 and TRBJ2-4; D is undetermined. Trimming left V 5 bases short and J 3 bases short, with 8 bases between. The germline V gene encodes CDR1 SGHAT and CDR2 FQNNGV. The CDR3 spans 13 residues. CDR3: CASSQGDKNIQYF. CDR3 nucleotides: TGTGCCAGCAGCCAAGGTGACAAAAACATTCAGTACTTC.

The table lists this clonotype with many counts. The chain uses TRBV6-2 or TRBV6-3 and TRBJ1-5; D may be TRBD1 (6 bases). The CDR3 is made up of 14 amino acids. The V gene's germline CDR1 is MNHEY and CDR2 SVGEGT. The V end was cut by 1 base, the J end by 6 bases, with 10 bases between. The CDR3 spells CASSYWGAGQPQHF. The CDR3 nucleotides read TGTGCCAGCAGTTACTGGGGGGCGGGTCAGCCCCAGCATTTT.

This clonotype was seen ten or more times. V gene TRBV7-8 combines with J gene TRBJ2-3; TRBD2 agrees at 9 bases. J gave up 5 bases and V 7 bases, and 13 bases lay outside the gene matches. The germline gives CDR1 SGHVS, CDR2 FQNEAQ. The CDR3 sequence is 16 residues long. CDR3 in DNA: TGTGCCAGCAACCCCGCTGGAGCGGGAGGAAGAGATACGCAGTATTTT. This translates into CASNPAGAGGRDTQYF.

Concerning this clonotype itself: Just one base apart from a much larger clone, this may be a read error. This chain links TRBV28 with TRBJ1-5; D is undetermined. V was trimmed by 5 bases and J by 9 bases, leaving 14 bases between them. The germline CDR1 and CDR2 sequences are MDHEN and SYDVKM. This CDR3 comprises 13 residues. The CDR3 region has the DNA TGTGCCAGCAGTCTCCCGACCCCCTTGCCCCAGCATTTT. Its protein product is CASSLPTPLPQHF.

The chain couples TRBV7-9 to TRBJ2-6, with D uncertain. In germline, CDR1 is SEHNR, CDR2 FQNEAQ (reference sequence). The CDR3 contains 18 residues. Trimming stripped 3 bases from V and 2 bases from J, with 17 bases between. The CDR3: CASSFTRRGLTGANVLTF. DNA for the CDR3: TGTGCCAGCAGCTTTACCCGCCGCGGTCTAACTGGGGCCAACGTCCTGACTTTC.

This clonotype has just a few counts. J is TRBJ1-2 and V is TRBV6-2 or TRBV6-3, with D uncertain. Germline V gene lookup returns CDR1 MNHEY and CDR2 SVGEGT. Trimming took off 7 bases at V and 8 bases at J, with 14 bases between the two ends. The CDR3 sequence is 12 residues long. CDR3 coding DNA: TGTGCCAGCACTTCAGTCCTAGGGGGCTACACCTTC. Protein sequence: CASTSVLGGYTF.

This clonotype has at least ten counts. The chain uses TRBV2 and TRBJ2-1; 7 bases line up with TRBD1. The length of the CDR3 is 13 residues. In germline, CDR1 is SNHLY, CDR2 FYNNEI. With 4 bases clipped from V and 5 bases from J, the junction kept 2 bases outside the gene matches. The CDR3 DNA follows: TGTGCCAGCAGTGGGGACAGAAACAATGAGCAGTTCTTC. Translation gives CASSGDRNNEQFF. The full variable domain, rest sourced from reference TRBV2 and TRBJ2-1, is EPEVTQTPSHQVTQMGQEVILRCVPISNHLYFYWYRQILGQKVEFLVSFYNNEISEKSEIFDDQFSVERPDGSNFTLKIRSTKLEDSAMYFCASSGDRNNEQFFGPGTRLTVL.

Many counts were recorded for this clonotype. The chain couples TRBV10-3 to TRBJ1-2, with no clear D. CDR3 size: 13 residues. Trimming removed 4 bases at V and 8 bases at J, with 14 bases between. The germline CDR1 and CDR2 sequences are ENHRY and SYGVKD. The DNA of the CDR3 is TGTGCCATCAGTGTGTCCAGCCGGGAGGGCTACACCTTC. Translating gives CAISVSSREGYTF.

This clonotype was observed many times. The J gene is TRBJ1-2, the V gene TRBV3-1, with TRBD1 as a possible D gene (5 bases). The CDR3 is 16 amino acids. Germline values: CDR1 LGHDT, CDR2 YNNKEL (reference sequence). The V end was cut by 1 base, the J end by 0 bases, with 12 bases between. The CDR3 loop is CASSQGRRGTNYGYTF. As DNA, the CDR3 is TGTGCCAGCAGCCAAGGACGGAGGGGTACTAACTATGGCTACACCTTC.

CDR3 in amino acids: CSARWGGETQYF. The CDR3 nucleotides read TGCAGTGCTAGATGGGGGGGGGAGACCCAGTACTTC. The chain couples TRBV20-1 to TRBJ2-5; TRBD2 matches 7 bases. Germline V lookup: CDR1 DFQATT, CDR2 SNEGSKA (reference sequence). This CDR3 contains 12 residues. Losses at the gene ends were 2 bases for V and 5 bases for J; bases not matched to a gene: 2.

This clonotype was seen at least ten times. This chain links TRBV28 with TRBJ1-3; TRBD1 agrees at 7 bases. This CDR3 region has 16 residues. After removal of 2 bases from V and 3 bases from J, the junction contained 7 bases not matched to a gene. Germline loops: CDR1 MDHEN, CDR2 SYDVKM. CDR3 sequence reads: CASSLPQGSYGNTIYF. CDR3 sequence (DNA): TGTGCCAGCAGTTTACCACAGGGGTCGTATGGAAACACCATATATTTT.

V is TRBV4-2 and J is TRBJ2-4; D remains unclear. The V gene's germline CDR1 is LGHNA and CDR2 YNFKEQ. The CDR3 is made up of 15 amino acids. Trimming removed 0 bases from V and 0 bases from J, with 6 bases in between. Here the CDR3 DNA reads TGTGCCAGCAGCCAAGAGGCCGGAGCCAAAAACATTCAGTACTTC. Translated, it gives CASSQEAGAKNIQYF.

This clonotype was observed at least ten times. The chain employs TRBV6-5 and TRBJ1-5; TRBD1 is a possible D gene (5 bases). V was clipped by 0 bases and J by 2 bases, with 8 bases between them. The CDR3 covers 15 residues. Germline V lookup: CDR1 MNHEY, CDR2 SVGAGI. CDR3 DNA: TGTGCCAGCAGTTACTCAGGGACGGGCAATCAGCCCCAGCATTTT. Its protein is CASSYSGTGNQPQHF.

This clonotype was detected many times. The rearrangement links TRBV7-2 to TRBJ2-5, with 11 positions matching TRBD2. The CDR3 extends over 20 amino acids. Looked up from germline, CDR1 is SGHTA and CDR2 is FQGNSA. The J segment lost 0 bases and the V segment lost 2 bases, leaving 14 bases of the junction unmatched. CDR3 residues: CASSLRLPGTSGSYQETQYF. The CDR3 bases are TGTGCCAGCAGCTTAAGATTACCCGGGACTAGCGGAAGCTACCAAGAGACCCAGTACTTC.

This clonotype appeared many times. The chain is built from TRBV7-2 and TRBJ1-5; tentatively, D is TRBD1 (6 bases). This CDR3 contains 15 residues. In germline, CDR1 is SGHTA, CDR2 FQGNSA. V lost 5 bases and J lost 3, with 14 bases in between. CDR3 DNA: TGTGCCAGCAGCCTAGGGGGGCCGAACAATCAGCCCCAGCATTTT. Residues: CASSLGGPNNQPQHF.

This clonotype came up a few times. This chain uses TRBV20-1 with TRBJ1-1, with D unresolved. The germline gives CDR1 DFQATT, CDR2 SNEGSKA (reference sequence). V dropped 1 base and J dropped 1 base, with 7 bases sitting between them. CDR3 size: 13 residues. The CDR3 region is CSARAGENTEAFF. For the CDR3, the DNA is TGCAGTGCTAGAGCCGGAGAGAACACTGAAGCTTTCTTT.

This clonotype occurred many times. The CDR3, as DNA: TGTGCCACCAGTCGCAGACTAGCGGGAGTTGGTGAGCAGTTCTTC. As protein: CATSRRLAGVGEQFF. V gene TRBV24-1 combines with J gene TRBJ2-1; 12 nucleotides line up with TRBD2. With V trimmed by 6 bases and J by 9 bases, 8 bases remained unmatched. The CDR3 length is 15 residues. Germline lookup yields CDR1 KGHDR and CDR2 SFDVKD.

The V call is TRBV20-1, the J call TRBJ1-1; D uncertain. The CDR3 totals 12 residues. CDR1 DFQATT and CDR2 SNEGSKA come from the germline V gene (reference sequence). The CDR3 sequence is CLVREYSTEAFF. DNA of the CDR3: TGCTTAGTCCGGGAGTATAGCACTGAAGCTTTCTTT.

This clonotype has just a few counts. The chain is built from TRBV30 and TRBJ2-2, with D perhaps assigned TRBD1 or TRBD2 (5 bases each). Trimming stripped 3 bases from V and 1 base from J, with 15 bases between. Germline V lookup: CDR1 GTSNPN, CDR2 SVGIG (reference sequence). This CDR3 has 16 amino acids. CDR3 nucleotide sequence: TGTGCCTGGAGAGTGGGGCTAGCAGTGAACACCGGGGAGCTGTTTTTT. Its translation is CAWRVGLAVNTGELFF.

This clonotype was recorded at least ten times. CDR3 amino acids: CASSRLAGYGDETQYF. In nucleotides, the CDR3 is TGTGCCAGCAGCCGACTAGCGGGATACGGAGACGAGACCCAGTACTTC. The V and J genes are TRBV27 and TRBJ2-5, with TRBD2 matching over 11 bases. V dropped 6 bases and J dropped 5; count of bases not matched to a gene: 11. CDR1 is MNHEY and CDR2 is SMNVEV in the germline V gene (reference sequence). The CDR3 is 16 amino acids.

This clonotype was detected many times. CDR3 region: CASSPPGGAFEQYF. In nucleotides, the CDR3 is TGTGCCAGCAGCCCGCCCGGGGGAGCCTTCGAGCAGTACTTC. The chain joins TRBV7-9 to TRBJ2-7, with a tentative D call TRBD2 (6 bases). Germline assignment: CDR1 SEHNR and CDR2 FQNEAQ (reference sequence). The CDR3 contains 14 residues. V shed 5 bases and J shed 6 bases, with 17 bases lying between them.

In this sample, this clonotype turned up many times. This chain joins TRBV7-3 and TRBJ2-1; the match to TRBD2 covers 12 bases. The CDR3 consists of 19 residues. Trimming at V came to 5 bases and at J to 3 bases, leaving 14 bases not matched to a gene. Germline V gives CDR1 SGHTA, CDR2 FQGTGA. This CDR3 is CASSPKGKPGLAGYNEQFF. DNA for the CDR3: TGTGCCAGCAGCCCAAAAGGTAAACCGGGACTAGCGGGCTACAATGAGCAGTTCTTC.

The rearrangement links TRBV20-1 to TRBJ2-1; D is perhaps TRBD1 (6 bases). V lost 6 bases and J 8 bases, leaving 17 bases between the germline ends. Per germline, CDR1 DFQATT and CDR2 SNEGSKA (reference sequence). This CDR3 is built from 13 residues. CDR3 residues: CSAGTPKAHEQFF. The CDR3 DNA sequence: TGCAGTGCCGGGACACCAAAGGCCCATGAGCAGTTCTTC.

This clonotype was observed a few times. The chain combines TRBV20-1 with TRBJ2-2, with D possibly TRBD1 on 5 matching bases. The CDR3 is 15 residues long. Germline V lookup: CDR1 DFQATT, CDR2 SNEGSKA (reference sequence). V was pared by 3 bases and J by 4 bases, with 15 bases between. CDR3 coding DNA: TGCAGTGCTAGTCCAAGGGGATCGGGCACCGGGGAGCTGTTTTTT. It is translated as CSASPRGSGTGELFF.

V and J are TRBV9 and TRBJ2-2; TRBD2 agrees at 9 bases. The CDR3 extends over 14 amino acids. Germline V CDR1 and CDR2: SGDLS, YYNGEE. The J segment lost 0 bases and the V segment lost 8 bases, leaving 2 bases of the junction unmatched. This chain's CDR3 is CASLAGANTGELFF. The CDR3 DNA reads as TGTGCCAGTTTAGCGGGAGCGAACACCGGGGAGCTGTTTTTT.

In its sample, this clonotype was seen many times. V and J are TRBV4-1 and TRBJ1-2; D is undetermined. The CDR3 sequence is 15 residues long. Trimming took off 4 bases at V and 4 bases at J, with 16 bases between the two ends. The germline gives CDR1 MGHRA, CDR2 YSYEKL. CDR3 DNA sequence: TGCGCCAGCAGCCCGGACGCCAACCCAACCTATGGCTACACCTTC. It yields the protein CASSPDANPTYGYTF.

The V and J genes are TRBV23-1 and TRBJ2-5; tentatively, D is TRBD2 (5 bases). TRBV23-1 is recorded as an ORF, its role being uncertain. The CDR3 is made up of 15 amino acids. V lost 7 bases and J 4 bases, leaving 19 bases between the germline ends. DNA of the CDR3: TGCGCCAGCAATGTAGAGGCGGGCATTGGAGAGACCCAGTACTTC. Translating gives CASNVEAGIGETQYF.

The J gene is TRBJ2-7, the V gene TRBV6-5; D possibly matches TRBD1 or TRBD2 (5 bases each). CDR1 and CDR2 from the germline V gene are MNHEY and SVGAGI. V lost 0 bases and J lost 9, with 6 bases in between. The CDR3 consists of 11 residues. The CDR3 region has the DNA TGTGCCAGCAGTTACTCGGGACGGCAGTACTTC. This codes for CASSYSGRQYF.

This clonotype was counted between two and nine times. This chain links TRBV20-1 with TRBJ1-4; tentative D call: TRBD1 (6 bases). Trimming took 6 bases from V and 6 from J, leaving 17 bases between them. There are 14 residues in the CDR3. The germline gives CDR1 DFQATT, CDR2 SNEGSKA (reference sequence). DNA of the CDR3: TGCAGTGCCGTCTCCCCGGGGGCTGATGAAAAACTGTTTTTT. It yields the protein CSAVSPGADEKLFF.